This T cell receptor (beta chain) was recovered during a study of blood T cells in healthy people across ages. Overall study results and limits: Naive CD4+ cell counts and diversity both ran higher in long-lived than in aged donors.

A second PCR of roughly 6 to 12 cycles used a sample-barcoded 5' primer and a J-beta primer mix. In TCRdb, the 5' RACE reads were re-called with MiXCR into one record per CDR3 protein. Altogether over 1,500,000 distinct CDR3 sequences are present, around 50% being singletons, with the ten largest covering approximately 2.1%. Peripheral blood was drawn, about 9.1 milliliters per donor. Samples had at least 7 million PBMCs isolated from them. J gave up 3 bases and V 7 bases, and 11 bases lay outside the gene matches. This CDR3 is built from 16 residues. The germline V gene has CDR1 MNHEY and CDR2 SVGEGT. This clonotype has only a few counts. Its antigen remains unidentified.

This rearrangement joins TRBV6-2 or TRBV6-3 to TRBJ2-3, with 9 bases identical to TRBD1. Sequenced input: blood. This sequence originates from a woman in her forties in good health. CDR3 sequence: CASKWSLDRGTDTQYF. The CDR3 nucleotides read TGTGCCAGCAAATGGTCTCTGGACAGGGGAACAGATACGCAGTATTTT.